This T cell receptor beta chain is drawn from a study of OX40 agonist ivuxolimab in advanced cancers. Study at large: Subjects had a mean age of around 60 years, with a range of about 23 to 85; less than 90% were male.

Remarks on this clone: Antigen specificity is unknown.

Produced via immunoSEQ multiplex PCR; TCRdb's table is partial and in-frame only. The table lists 50,000 to 85,000 clones, approximately 86% of them singletons. The germline CDR1 and CDR2 sequences are SGHKS and YYEKEE (reference sequence). Trimming removed 0 bases at V and 2 bases at J, with 15 bases between. CDR3 length: 17 amino acids. Study-wide results and limits: On average, CD8+ T cells had more expanded clones than CD4+.

The material was CD4+ or CD8+ T cells sorted from blood, obtained in a trial of the OX40 agonist ivuxolimab. V usage is TRBV5-5 and J usage is TRBJ1-5; the D gene is possibly TRBD1 (6 bases). This clonotype originated in an adult with an advanced solid tumor such as melanoma, head and neck, liver or kidney cancer. The CDR3 region has the DNA TGTGCCAGCAGCTTGGAAGGACAGTCTATCGGCAATCAGCCCCAGCATTTT. This gives the protein CASSLEGQSIGNQPQHF. Drawing the rest from reference TRBV5-5 and TRBJ1-5, the complete variable domain is DAGVTQSPTHLIKTRGQQVTLRCSPISGHKSVSWYQQVLGQGPQFIFQYYEKEERGRGNFPDRFSARQFPNYSSELNVNALLLGDSALYLCASSLEGQSIGNQPQHFGDGTRLSIL.